This record covers a single T cell receptor (beta chain). These data originate in a study of blood T cell repertoires in COVID-19. The V gene end was trimmed by 2 bases and the J gene end by 3 bases; junction bases not matched to a gene: 6. This CDR3 contains 17 residues. Germline V CDR1 and CDR2: MGHRA, YSYEKL. As processed by the authors: Using reference gene primer amplification, nucleated cell counts were estimated. Profiling relied on immunoSEQ multiplex PCR, and the TCRdb table lists in-frame clones only, not all of them. V, J and clone size were drawn from that table, and D and trimming were deduced from the DNA. This table holds under 200,000 clones, roughly 80% found once. In terms of age and location, participants ranged from roughly 18 to 100 years and lived in about two dozen US areas.

The sample consisted of PBMCs or T cells enriched from blood (not recorded which). This TCR came from a woman aged 60-70 years with acute COVID-19. The chain joins TRBV4-1 to TRBJ2-2, with 10 nucleotides matching TRBD1. The CDR3 DNA reads as TGCGCCAGCAGCCAAATTCCGGGACAGGGGTACACCGGGGAGCTGTTTTTT. Translation: CASSQIPGQGYTGELFF.